What follows are 5 T cell receptor beta chains derived from one specimen sequenced in a study of breast tumors, draining lymph nodes, adjacent tissues. Breast cancer patients provided tissue from their axillary draining lymph nodes. TCRdb independently ran MiXCR on the multiplex PCR reads; one entry per CDR3 protein. The data contain about 120,000 distinct CDR3 sequences, nearly 20% of them singletons. Sequencing input: axillary lymph node tissue. All receptors come from a female donor with breast cancer. Some clones in this sample may be carry-over from other donors' samples.

This clonotype was seen ten or more times. The genes are TRBV5-8 and TRBJ1-2; D not resolved. Trimming removed 0 bases at V and 8 bases at J, with 11 bases between. The V gene's germline CDR1 is SGHTS and CDR2 YDEGEE. The CDR3 extends over 13 amino acids. This CDR3 reads CASSLAGAGGYTF. The CDR3 DNA reads as TGTGCCAGCAGCTTGGCCGGTGCGGGAGGCTACACCTTC.

This clonotype was observed at least ten times. The chain recombines TRBV5-8 with TRBJ1-2, with D tentatively TRBD1 (6 bases). CDR1 is SGHTS, CDR2 YDEGEE, per germline. The V end lost 0 bases, the J end lost 6 bases, and 18 bases lay between the germline ends. The CDR3 totals 16 residues. CDR3 in DNA: TGTGCCAGCAGCTTGGCCGGTCAGGGGAGGACGGATGGCTACACCTTC. Its translation: CASSLAGQGRTDGYTF.

There are many counts of this clonotype. This chain links TRBV19 with TRBJ2-3; TRBD1 matches at 10 bases. The J segment lost 5 bases and the V segment lost 9 bases, leaving 8 bases of the junction unmatched. Germline lookup yields CDR1 LNHDA and CDR2 SQIVND (reference sequence). This CDR3 spans 14 amino acids. CDR3 sequence (DNA): TGTGCCAGCCGGGACAGGGGCAGAGAAGATACGCAGTATTTT. Translation: CASRDRGREDTQYF.

In its sample, this clonotype was seen once. A read error is possible here, since a much larger clone lies one base away. The chain uses TRBV20-1 and TRBJ2-1; TRBD1 aligns across 10 bases. Germline-derived CDR1 and CDR2 are DFQATT and SNEGSKA (reference sequence). The V and J ends lost 3 bases and 11 bases, in that order; junction bases with no gene match: 7. There are 13 residues in the CDR3. CDR3 in DNA: TGCAGTGCTAGTGACAGGGGGCATGGTAAGCAGTTCTTC. Its translation is CSASDRGHGKQFF.

This clonotype has a count of ten or more. This chain joins TRBV19 and TRBJ2-5; D perhaps matches TRBD2 (6 bases). CDR1 and CDR2 from the germline V gene are LNHDA and SQIVND (reference sequence). This CDR3 has 13 residues. Trimming shortened V by 3 bases and J by 4 bases, and 9 bases separated the two germline ends. The CDR3 coding sequence is TGTGCCAGTAGTATCCCCGGGGGAGAGACCCAGTACTTC. As protein: CASSIPGGETQYF.